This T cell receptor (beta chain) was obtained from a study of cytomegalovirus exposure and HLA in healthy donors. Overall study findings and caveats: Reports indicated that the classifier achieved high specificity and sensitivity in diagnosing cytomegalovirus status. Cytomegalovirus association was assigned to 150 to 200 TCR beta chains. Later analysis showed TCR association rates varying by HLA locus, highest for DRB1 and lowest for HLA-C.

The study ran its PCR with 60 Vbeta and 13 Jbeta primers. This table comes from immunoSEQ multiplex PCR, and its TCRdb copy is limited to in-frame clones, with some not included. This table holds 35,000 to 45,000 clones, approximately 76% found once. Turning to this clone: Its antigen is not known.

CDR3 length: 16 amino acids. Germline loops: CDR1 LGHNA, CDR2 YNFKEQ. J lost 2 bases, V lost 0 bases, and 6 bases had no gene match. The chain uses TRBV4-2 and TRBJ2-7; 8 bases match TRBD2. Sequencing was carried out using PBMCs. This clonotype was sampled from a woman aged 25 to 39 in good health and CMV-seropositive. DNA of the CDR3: TGTGCCAGCAGCCAAGATCTGGAGCGGGGGACCTACGAGCAGTACTTC. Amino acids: CASSQDLERGTYEQYF.